Sequencing of this T cell receptor (beta chain) was carried out in a study of CD8+ T cells in alopecia areata. Study background: Patients in the treated group were given tofacitinib by mouth, 5 to 10 mg twice a day. General study points: Normal skin's resident alphabeta T cells are also sequenced in scalp samples.

The CDR3 has 14 amino acids. V lost 1 base and J 4 bases, leaving 8 bases between the germline ends. Germline CDR1 and CDR2: LNHNV and YYDKDF (reference sequence). This clone was counted many times. The antigen remains unidentified. As the sequencing template, cDNA was produced by extracting RNA and reverse transcribing it. The assay was immunoSEQ multiplex PCR, and TCRdb's table has in-frame clones only and misses some. The sample has 130,000 to 150,000 clones, approximately 50% seen once. The receptor was isolated from a human donor with alopecia areata. The rearrangement uses TRBV15 and TRBJ1-3; possible D gene TRBD1, 6 bases. The sample consisted of CD4+ T cells sorted from blood, taken at week 0. As DNA, the CDR3 is TGTGCCACCAGCAGAGGTGGGGGCGGAAACACCATATATTTT. It translates to CATSRGGGGNTIYF.